One and the same sample provided the 26 T cell receptor beta chains below, sequenced in a study of identical twins. TCRdb redid the calling of the 5' RACE reads with MiXCR, one entry per CDR3 protein. In the table there are a few hundred thousand distinct CDR3 sequences, 9.6% of which are singletons. The same data also contributed to another study, on yellow fever vaccine responses in identical twins.

The sample consisted of PBMCs. The source of these receptors is a woman younger than 35 in good health.

The gene calls are TRBV7-6 and TRBJ2-3, with D tentatively TRBD1 or TRBD2 (6 bases each). Germline V gene lookup returns CDR1 SGHVS and CDR2 FNYEAQ. The CDR3 is 15 residues long. V was cut by 8 bases and J by 5 bases, with 20 bases left in between. CDR3 sequence reads: CASARAPGAGDTQYF. CDR3 coding DNA: TGTGCCAGCGCTCGAGCGCCGGGGGCGGGAGATACGCAGTATTTT.

This clonotype has more than one count but fewer than ten. The chain is built from TRBV7-8 and TRBJ2-7; D is unclear. This CDR3 contains 17 residues. Germline V gene lookup returns CDR1 SGHVS and CDR2 FQNEAQ. V lost 0 bases and J lost 2, with 17 bases in between. The CDR3 sequence: CASSLASAINDPYEQYF. CDR3 DNA sequence: TGTGCCAGCAGCTTAGCGTCAGCGATCAATGACCCCTACGAGCAGTACTTC.

This clonotype appeared many times. The chain is built from TRBV10-3 and TRBJ2-7; no definite D call. Per the germline V gene, CDR1 is ENHRY and CDR2 is SYGVKD. V lost 11 bases and J 6 bases, leaving 17 bases between the germline ends. This CDR3 is 12 amino acids long. The CDR3 sequence is CAALNRPGEQYF. The CDR3 region has the DNA TGTGCCGCGCTAAACCGGCCGGGCGAGCAGTACTTC.

This clonotype has a count of ten or more. The chain uses TRBV11-2 and TRBJ2-2; D may match TRBD1 or TRBD2 (5 bases each). CDR3 length: 15 amino acids. The germline V gene encodes CDR1 SGHAT and CDR2 FQNNGV. The V end was cut by 8 bases, the J end by 6 bases, with 19 bases between. The CDR3 loop reads CASAKGPRGAGELFF. CDR3 bases: TGTGCCAGCGCTAAAGGGCCGAGGGGTGCCGGGGAGCTGTTTTTT. Full variable domain (rest looked up from reference TRBV11-2 and TRBJ2-2): EAGVAQSPRYKIIEKRQSVAFWCNPISGHATLYWYQQILGQGPKLLIQFQNNGVVDDSQLPKDRFSAERLKGVDSTLKIQPAKLEDSAVYLCASAKGPRGAGELFFGEGSRLTVL.

This clonotype was seen repeatedly, ten times or more. The chain is built from TRBV14 and TRBJ2-4; D gene ambiguous. From germline, CDR1 is SGHDN and CDR2 FVKESK. This CDR3 is built from 16 residues. Trimming left V 1 base short and J 0 bases short, with 10 bases between. The DNA of the CDR3 is TGTGCCAGCAGCCAAGGGTCCCCTCTAGCCAAAAACATTCAGTACTTC. Translation: CASSQGSPLAKNIQYF.

The rearrangement joins TRBV11-2 to TRBJ2-2, with 7 bases fitting TRBD2. CDR1 is SGHAT, CDR2 FQNNGV, per germline. The CDR3 spans 17 residues. V lost 3 bases, J lost 4 bases, and 11 bases stayed unmatched. CDR3 sequence: CASSFVLAGAGTGELFF. The CDR3 DNA reads as TGTGCCAGCAGCTTTGTTTTGGCGGGAGCGGGCACCGGGGAGCTGTTTTTT.

This clonotype was seen a handful of times. V gene TRBV20-1 combines with J gene TRBJ2-1; perhaps TRBD1 as D (5 bases). The germline CDR1 and CDR2 sequences are DFQATT and SNEGSKA (reference sequence). V was cut by 6 bases and J by 8 bases, with 8 bases left in between. The CDR3 length is 10 residues. This CDR3 is CSAPRDEQFF. The CDR3 coding sequence is TGCAGTGCACCCAGGGATGAGCAGTTCTTC.

This clonotype has at least ten counts. Here the CDR3 DNA reads TGCGCCAGCAGCTGGTACCACGGGGGACAGGGGGCCTACGAGCAGTACTTC. It is translated as CASSWYHGGQGAYEQYF. This chain links TRBV5-1 with TRBJ2-7; TRBD1 agrees at 11 bases. The CDR3 has 17 amino acids. The junction had 10 bases not matched to a gene; V was cut back by 3 bases and J by 2 bases. Germline CDR1 SGHRS, CDR2 YFSETQ.

Only a few counts were recorded for this clonotype. The chain employs TRBV24-1 and TRBJ2-6, with D hard to call. The CDR3 contains 17 residues. CDR1 and CDR2 (germline): KGHDR, SFDVKD. V was trimmed by 4 bases and J by 2 bases, leaving 14 bases between them. The CDR3 reads CATSDRRTEAGANVLTF. The DNA of the CDR3 is TGTGCCACCAGTGACCGTCGGACGGAAGCTGGGGCCAACGTCCTGACTTTC.

The rearrangement uses TRBV6-5 and TRBJ2-3, with TRBD2 identical over 7 bases. Germline loops: CDR1 MNHEY, CDR2 SVGAGI. V lost 2 bases, J lost 0 bases, and 5 bases stayed unmatched. There are 16 residues in the CDR3. The CDR3 sequence: CASSYERGSSTDTQYF. In DNA, the CDR3 is TGTGCCAGCAGTTACGAGCGGGGTTCTAGCACAGATACGCAGTATTTT.

At least ten counts were recorded for this clonotype. The chain joins TRBV9 to TRBJ2-1, with D maybe TRBD2 (6 bases). The CDR3 contains 14 residues. V lost 4 bases to trimming and J lost 7 bases, with 15 bases between them. The germline CDR1 and CDR2 sequences are SGDLS and YYNGEE. The CDR3 DNA reads TGTGCCAGCAGCCCATCCCCGGGGGTAAATGAGCAGTTCTTC. Its translation: CASSPSPGVNEQFF.

This clonotype was picked up a small number of times. The chain joins TRBV5-1 to TRBJ2-3, with no clear D. This CDR3 is 16 amino acids long. Germline assignment: CDR1 SGHRS and CDR2 YFSETQ. Trimming cost V 0 bases and J 6 bases, with 17 bases left between them. Written as DNA, the CDR3 is TGCGCCAGCAGCTTGGCGGATTACCCTCCTGAGGATACGCAGTATTTT. Translated: CASSLADYPPEDTQYF.

This clonotype turned up a few times. This chain connects TRBV10-3 to TRBJ2-5, with TRBD2 matching 7 bases. This CDR3 comprises 13 residues. Losses at the gene ends were 10 bases for V and 4 bases for J; bases not matched to a gene: 9. The germline V gene has CDR1 ENHRY and CDR2 SYGVKD. CDR3 nucleotide sequence: TGTGCCACCTCGGGAGGTAGCGGAGAGACCCAGTACTTC. Protein product: CATSGGSGETQYF.

This rearrangement joins TRBV12-3 or TRBV12-4 to TRBJ2-6, with unresolved D. This CDR3 contains 17 residues. Trimming left V 3 bases short and J 0 bases short, with 12 bases between. The CDR3 loop reads CASSFEQRSSGANVLTF. DNA of the CDR3: TGTGCCAGCAGTTTCGAACAGCGTAGCTCTGGGGCCAACGTCCTGACTTTC.

The DNA for the CDR3 is TGTGCCAGCAGTAACCGGGACAGGGCCTCCCCGGCGGTCTACGAGCAGTACTTC. Translating gives CASSNRDRASPAVYEQYF. This chain connects TRBV27 to TRBJ2-7; 9 bases agree with TRBD1. Germline assignment: CDR1 MNHEY and CDR2 SMNVEV (reference sequence). The V and J ends lost 5 bases and 3 bases, in that order; junction bases with no gene match: 17. This CDR3 comprises 18 residues.

This clonotype came up a few times. The gene calls are TRBV2 and TRBJ2-1, with 14 nucleotides matching TRBD2. From germline, CDR1 is SNHLY and CDR2 FYNNEI. Trimming removed 6 bases from V and 10 bases from J; junction bases left unmatched: 5. This CDR3 spans 14 amino acids. The CDR3 here is CASRAGTSGSEQFF. In DNA, the CDR3 is TGTGCCAGCAGAGCCGGGACTAGCGGGAGCGAGCAGTTCTTC.

The chain carries TRBV27 and TRBJ2-1, with 7 nucleotides matching TRBD2. This CDR3 is 12 amino acids long. Trimming cost V 4 bases and J 9 bases; bases outside gene matches: 3. The V gene's germline CDR1 is MNHEY and CDR2 SMNVEV (reference sequence). The chain's CDR3 is CASSWGGSEQFF. CDR3 nucleotides: TGTGCCAGCAGTTGGGGGGGGAGTGAGCAGTTCTTC.

A few counts support this clonotype. V is TRBV25-1 and J is TRBJ2-4; D unresolved. Per the germline V gene, CDR1 is MGHDK and CDR2 is SYGVNS. This CDR3 comprises 16 residues. The V gene lost 3 bases and the J gene lost 0 bases, with 12 bases spanning the gap. The CDR3 loop reads CASSDVGPLAKNIQYF. CDR3 coding DNA: TGTGCCAGCAGTGACGTCGGGCCACTAGCCAAAAACATTCAGTACTTC.

Only a few counts were recorded for this clonotype. This chain links TRBV5-1 with TRBJ2-1; D possibly uses TRBD1 or TRBD2 (5 bases each). This CDR3 spans 18 amino acids. Germline values: CDR1 SGHRS, CDR2 YFSETQ. V shed 5 bases and J shed 10 bases, with 31 bases lying between them. The CDR3 DNA reads TGCGCCAGCAGTCGTTCGGAGATAGGGGCGGGCAGCCCGGGGGAGCAGTTCTTC. The encoded protein is CASSRSEIGAGSPGEQFF. Full variable domain (remainder filled in from reference TRBV5-1 and TRBJ2-1): KAGVTQTPRYLIKTRGQQVTLSCSPISGHRSVSWYQQTPGQGLQFLFEYFSETQRNKGNFPGRFSGRQFSNSRSEMNVSTLELGDSALYLCASSRSEIGAGSPGEQFFGPGTRLTVL.

This clonotype was detected ten times or more. CDR3 bases: TGCAGCGTTTCGGCCGGGGGAGAGACCCAGTACTTC. It translates to CSVSAGGETQYF. The chain carries TRBV29-1 and TRBJ2-5; possibly TRBD2 for D (6 bases). The CDR3 is made up of 12 amino acids. Per the germline V gene, CDR1 is SQVTM and CDR2 is ANQGSEA. Trimming cost V 5 bases and J 4 bases, with 11 bases left between them.

The sample holds many counts of this clonotype. The CDR3 loop is CASSPALGEQYF. The CDR3 DNA reads as TGTGCCAGCAGTCCAGCTTTGGGCGAGCAGTACTTC. This rearrangement joins TRBV28 to TRBJ2-7; no clear D. Germline V gives CDR1 MDHEN, CDR2 SYDVKM. V lost 5 bases, J lost 6 bases, and 11 bases lay in between. CDR3 size: 12 residues.

The table lists this clonotype with a few counts. J is TRBJ1-1 and V is TRBV7-9, with D possibly TRBD1 on 5 matching bases. From germline, CDR1 is SEHNR and CDR2 FQNEAQ (reference sequence). The germline V and J ends were trimmed by 5 bases and 2 bases, with 12 bases remaining between them. CDR3 size: 14 residues. The CDR3 DNA reads TGTGCCAGCAGCGCCGGGACGGCTAACACTGAAGCTTTCTTT. It specifies CASSAGTANTEAFF.

This clonotype has more than one count but fewer than ten. The chain links TRBV5-6 to TRBJ2-1; 7 bases match TRBD2. The germline V gene encodes CDR1 SGHDT and CDR2 YYEEEE. This CDR3 contains 12 residues. Losses at the gene ends were 0 bases for V and 12 bases for J; bases not matched to a gene: 3. CDR3 sequence (DNA): TGTGCCAGCAGCTTGGCGGGGGGTGGGCAGTTCTTC. Translated: CASSLAGGGQFF.

This clonotype has at least ten counts. The rearrangement uses TRBV12-3 or TRBV12-4 and TRBJ1-1; 8 positions match TRBD1. The CDR3 runs to 14 residues. V trimming: 4 bases; J trimming: 9 bases; junction bases outside the gene matches: 10. CDR3 protein: CASSSGTGLNKAFF. The CDR3 nucleotides are TGTGCCAGCAGTTCCGGGACAGGCCTAAATAAAGCTTTCTTT.

This clonotype showed up just a few times. V gene TRBV7-3 combines with J gene TRBJ2-1; TRBD1 or TRBD2 may be the D gene (5 bases each). The CDR3 totals 15 residues. Trimming left V 2 bases short and J 0 bases short, with 8 bases between. Germline assignment: CDR1 SGHTA and CDR2 FQGTGA. CDR3 amino acids: CASSLLGTSYNEQFF. The CDR3 DNA is TGTGCCAGCAGCTTACTGGGGACCTCCTACAATGAGCAGTTCTTC.

Only a few counts were recorded for this clonotype. V is TRBV7-2 and J is TRBJ1-6, with 7 bases aligning to TRBD1. This CDR3 has 15 amino acids. CDR1 is SGHTA and CDR2 is FQGNSA in the germline V gene. The trim removed 4 bases at V and 9 bases at J, leaving 9 bases unmatched. The CDR3 DNA reads as TGTGCCAGCAGCTCAGGACAGGCGGAAAGTTCACCCCTCCACTTT. Protein sequence: CASSSGQAESSPLHF.